One sample yielded the 22 T cell receptor beta chains listed below, sequenced in a study of OX40 agonist ivuxolimab in advanced cancers. Produced via immunoSEQ multiplex PCR; TCRdb's table is partial and in-frame only. Of 30,000 to 35,000 clones listed, approximately 89% were seen once; the top ten hold approximately 9.7%. Here the sequenced sample was CD4+ or CD8+ T cells sorted from blood, taken in a trial of the OX40 agonist ivuxolimab. The origin of the receptors is an adult with an advanced solid tumor such as melanoma, head and neck, liver or kidney cancer.

V is TRBV9 and J is TRBJ2-3, with 16 bases that match TRBD2. CDR1 and CDR2 from the germline V gene are SGDLS and YYNGEE. CDR3 length: 20 amino acids. The V gene end was trimmed by 2 bases and the J gene end by 1 base; junction bases not matched to a gene: 10. The CDR3: CASSVLGLAGGRSGTDTQYF. The CDR3 nucleotides read TGTGCCAGCAGCGTCTTGGGACTAGCGGGAGGGCGGTCGGGCACAGATACGCAGTATTTT. Together with reference TRBV9 and TRBJ2-3, the CDR3 gives the full variable domain: DSGVTQTPKHLITATGQRVTLRCSPRSGDLSVYWYQQSLDQGLQFLIQYYNGEERAKGNILERFSAQQFPDLHSELNLSSLELGDSALYFCASSVLGLAGGRSGTDTQYFGPGTRLTVL.

The J gene is TRBJ1-5, the V gene TRBV11-2, with a weak D call TRBD1 (6 bases). The CDR3 is made up of 15 amino acids. The V end was cut by 2 bases, the J end by 1 base, with 9 bases between. Germline lookup yields CDR1 SGHAT and CDR2 FQNNGV. CDR3 in DNA: TGTGCCAGCAGCTTACAGGGGAACAGCAATCAGCCCCAGCATTTT. It encodes CASSLQGNSNQPQHF.

The genes are TRBV6-1 and TRBJ2-3; D gene ambiguous. From germline, CDR1 is MNHNS and CDR2 SASEGT. Between the trimmed V and J ends, which lost 5 bases and 0 bases, there was a span of 6 bases. The CDR3 totals 13 residues. DNA of the CDR3: TGTGCCAGCAGTTGGGCCAGCACAGATACGCAGTATTTT. This translates into CASSWASTDTQYF.

The V and J genes are TRBV18 and TRBJ1-1; weak D call: TRBD1 (5 bases). Germline lookup yields CDR1 KGHSH and CDR2 LQKENI. V lost 2 bases and J 6 bases, leaving 16 bases between the germline ends. CDR3 size: 15 residues. The CDR3 region is CASSPSGGVAAEAFF. The CDR3 DNA reads as TGTGCCAGCTCACCATCCGGGGGAGTAGCGGCTGAAGCTTTCTTT.

The gene calls are TRBV19 and TRBJ1-1, with D perhaps TRBD1 (5 bases). The CDR3 is 16 amino acids. The germline V gene has CDR1 LNHDA and CDR2 SQIVND (reference sequence). The V and J ends lost 0 bases and 1 base respectively, with 12 bases between them. The CDR3 sequence is CASSIDTGPPNTEAFF. CDR3 bases: TGTGCCAGTAGTATAGATACGGGACCGCCGAACACTGAAGCTTTCTTT.

This clone was recorded a few times. This chain joins TRBV6-6 and TRBJ1-5; the D gene is possibly TRBD1 (6 bases). CDR3 length: 14 amino acids. Germline values: CDR1 MNHNY, CDR2 SVGAGI (reference sequence). V was clipped by 5 bases and J by 6 bases, with 14 bases between them. The CDR3 loop is CASSPSGAGQPQHF. DNA of the CDR3: TGTGCCAGCAGTCCCTCGGGGGCAGGTCAGCCCCAGCATTTT.

The chain is built from TRBV7-3 and TRBJ2-1, with D possibly TRBD2 on 6 matching bases. This CDR3 has 18 amino acids. CDR1 SGHTA and CDR2 FQGTGA come from the germline V gene. Trimming removed 0 bases at V and 1 base at J, with 16 bases between. The CDR3 coding sequence is TGTGCCAGCAGCTTAACATATTACGGGAGCTCATCCTACAATGAGCAGTTCTTC. Encoded protein: CASSLTYYGSSSYNEQFF.

The chain uses TRBV18 and TRBJ1-4, with a possible D match to TRBD1 (5 bases). The V end lost 3 bases, the J end lost 0 bases, and 17 bases lay between the germline ends. The V gene's germline CDR1 is KGHSH and CDR2 LQKENI. The CDR3 covers 18 residues. The CDR3 bases are TGTGCCAGCTCACCGAATTCAGGGATTAGTACAACTAATGAAAAACTGTTTTTT. Translating gives CASSPNSGISTTNEKLFF.

The chain joins TRBV10-3 to TRBJ2-1, with TRBD1 matching over 8 bases. This CDR3 is built from 14 residues. J lost 5 bases, V lost 6 bases, and 6 bases had no gene match. CDR1 is ENHRY, CDR2 SYGVKD, per germline. Here the CDR3 reads CAIRGQGRNNEQFF. The CDR3 DNA sequence: TGTGCCATCAGAGGACAGGGACGAAACAATGAGCAGTTCTTC.

J is TRBJ1-5 and V is TRBV6-1; no firm D call. The CDR3 loop spans 13 amino acids. Germline-derived CDR1 and CDR2 are MNHNS and SASEGT. V was cut by 1 base and J by 5 bases, with 6 bases left in between. CDR3 nucleotide sequence: TGTGCCAGCAGTGAAGGGATATATCAGCCCCAGCATTTT. The encoded protein is CASSEGIYQPQHF.

CDR3 DNA sequence: TGTGCCTGGAGTGTTCGGACTTCAAACACCGGGGAGCTGTTTTTT. Amino acids: CAWSVRTSNTGELFF. The rearrangement links TRBV30 to TRBJ2-2, with a weak D call TRBD2 (5 bases). Trimming took off 0 bases at V and 2 bases at J, with 10 bases between the two ends. The length of the CDR3 is 15 residues. Germline CDR1 and CDR2: GTSNPN and SVGIG (reference sequence).

The rearrangement joins TRBV18 to TRBJ1-2; 9 nucleotides line up with TRBD1. This CDR3 is 17 amino acids long. Germline V lookup: CDR1 KGHSH, CDR2 LQKENI. Trimming at V came to 1 base and at J to 6 bases, leaving 12 bases not matched to a gene. In DNA, the CDR3 is TGTGCCAGCTCACCACGGGGATCGGACAGGGGTTGGGATGGCTACACCTTC. It encodes CASSPRGSDRGWDGYTF.

The chain couples TRBV27 to TRBJ2-7; the D gene is possibly TRBD2 (5 bases). Germline V gene lookup returns CDR1 MNHEY and CDR2 SMNVEV (reference sequence). Deletions cut 8 bases from V and 2 bases from J, with 13 bases between. CDR3 length: 13 residues. The CDR3 spells CASRQAVTYEQYF. CDR3 in DNA: TGTGCCAGCCGCCAAGCGGTTACCTACGAGCAGTACTTC.

The rearrangement uses TRBV6-1 and TRBJ2-7; no clear D gene. This CDR3 is 12 amino acids long. Trimming cost V 2 bases and J 4 bases, with 6 bases left between them. Germline V lookup: CDR1 MNHNS, CDR2 SASEGT. The CDR3: CASSEMRYEQYF. The CDR3 DNA sequence: TGTGCCAGCAGTGAAATGAGATACGAGCAGTACTTC.

This clone was observed once. The V gene is TRBV2, the J gene TRBJ1-5; 7 bases map to TRBD1. Germline values: CDR1 SNHLY, CDR2 FYNNEI. The V and J ends lost 7 bases and 1 base, in that order; junction bases with no gene match: 4. The CDR3 is 14 amino acids. CDR3 sequence reads: CASNPGGSNQPQHF. Written as DNA, the CDR3 is TGTGCCAGCAACCCAGGGGGGAGCAATCAGCCCCAGCATTTT.

V usage is TRBV11-2 and J usage is TRBJ1-1; D perhaps matches TRBD1 (5 bases). V was clipped by 7 bases and J by 4 bases, with 13 bases between them. Germline V gene sequence: CDR1 SGHAT, CDR2 FQNNGV. The length of the CDR3 is 13 residues. For the CDR3, the DNA is TGTGCCAGCACCCCGGCCCAGGGCACTGAAGCTTTCTTT. This gives the protein CASTPAQGTEAFF.

V and J are TRBV5-4 and TRBJ1-2; D is unresolved. From germline, CDR1 is SGHNT and CDR2 YYREEE (reference sequence). The CDR3 sequence is 12 residues long. Trimming removed 6 bases at V and 7 bases at J, with 13 bases between. The CDR3 loop is CASNPRGGGYTF. CDR3 DNA sequence: TGTGCCAGCAACCCGCGGGGTGGTGGCTACACCTTC.

The chain combines TRBV7-9 with TRBJ1-5; 9 bases line up with TRBD1. V trimming: 4 bases; J trimming: 11 bases; junction bases outside the gene matches: 6. The CDR3 consists of 13 residues. Germline V lookup: CDR1 SEHNR, CDR2 FQNEAQ (reference sequence). CDR3 sequence (DNA): TGTGCCAGCAGCTCATCCGGGACAGGGACCCAGCATTTT. Translating gives CASSSSGTGTQHF.

The chain carries TRBV9 and TRBJ1-5; no definite D call. The V end was cut by 3 bases, the J end by 4 bases, with 14 bases between. This CDR3 has 15 residues. Germline V gene sequence: CDR1 SGDLS, CDR2 YYNGEE. The CDR3: CASSALGEANQPQHF. Here the CDR3 DNA reads TGTGCCAGCAGCGCCCTCGGGGAGGCAAATCAGCCCCAGCATTTT.

The chain employs TRBV19 and TRBJ1-1; 7 bases fit TRBD1. This CDR3 is built from 12 residues. Germline V gives CDR1 LNHDA, CDR2 SQIVND (reference sequence). The V gene end was trimmed by 8 bases and the J gene end by 4 bases; junction bases not matched to a gene: 4. In nucleotides, the CDR3 is TGTGCCAGTGCCCCAGGGGGCACTGAAGCTTTCTTT. Encoded protein: CASAPGGTEAFF.

The chain links TRBV19 to TRBJ2-7, with D perhaps TRBD1 (6 bases). CDR1 and CDR2 from the germline V gene are LNHDA and SQIVND (reference sequence). The V gene lost 3 bases and the J gene lost 2 bases, with 11 bases spanning the gap. There are 14 residues in the CDR3. The chain's CDR3 is CASSMQGPPYEQYF. CDR3 bases: TGTGCCAGTAGTATGCAGGGGCCCCCCTACGAGCAGTACTTC.

The chain has TRBV28 and TRBJ2-7, with unresolved D. The germline CDR1 and CDR2 sequences are MDHEN and SYDVKM. The CDR3 is 15 amino acids. V was shortened by 5 bases and J by 0 bases, with 14 bases between the two germline ends. This chain's CDR3 is CASSRTSLGSYEQYF. DNA for the CDR3: TGTGCCAGCAGTAGAACCTCCCTCGGCTCCTACGAGCAGTACTTC.